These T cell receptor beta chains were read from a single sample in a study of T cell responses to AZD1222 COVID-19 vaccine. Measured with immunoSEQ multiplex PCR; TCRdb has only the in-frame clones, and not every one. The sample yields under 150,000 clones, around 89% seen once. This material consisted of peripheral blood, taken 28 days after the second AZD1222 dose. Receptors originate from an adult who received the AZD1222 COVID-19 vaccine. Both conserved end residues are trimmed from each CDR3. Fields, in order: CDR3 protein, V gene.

ASSPLAGGALHEQF,TRBV19
ASSSGDASQLTQY,TRBV5-5
ASTPRGAKNIQY,TRBV6-5
SASITYEQY,TRBV20-1
ASTPGGASGNTIY,TRBV19
ASSLGRVMNTEAF,TRBV5-4
ASSLEYGGAASEQF,TRBV5-1
ASSYLGSLQETQY,TRBV6-5
ASSSGTEYGYT,TRBV5-6
AISGQGGDRELF,TRBV10-3
ASSMNTEAF,TRBV28
ASSPGGVEHGYT,TRBV28
ASTPEGLYNSPLH,TRBV2